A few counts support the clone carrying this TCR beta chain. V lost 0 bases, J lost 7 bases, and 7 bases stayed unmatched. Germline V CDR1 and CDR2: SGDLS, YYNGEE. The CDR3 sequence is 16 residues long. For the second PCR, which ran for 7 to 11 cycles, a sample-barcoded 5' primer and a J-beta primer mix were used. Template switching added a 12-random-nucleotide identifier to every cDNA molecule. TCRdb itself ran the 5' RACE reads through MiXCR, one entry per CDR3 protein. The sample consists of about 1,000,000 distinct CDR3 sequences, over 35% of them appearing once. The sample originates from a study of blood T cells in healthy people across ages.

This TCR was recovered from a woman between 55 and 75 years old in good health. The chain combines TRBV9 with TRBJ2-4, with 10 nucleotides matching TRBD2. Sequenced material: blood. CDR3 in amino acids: CASSVGGLAGVNIQYF. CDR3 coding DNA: TGTGCCAGCAGCGTAGGAGGGCTAGCGGGAGTTAACATTCAGTACTTC.